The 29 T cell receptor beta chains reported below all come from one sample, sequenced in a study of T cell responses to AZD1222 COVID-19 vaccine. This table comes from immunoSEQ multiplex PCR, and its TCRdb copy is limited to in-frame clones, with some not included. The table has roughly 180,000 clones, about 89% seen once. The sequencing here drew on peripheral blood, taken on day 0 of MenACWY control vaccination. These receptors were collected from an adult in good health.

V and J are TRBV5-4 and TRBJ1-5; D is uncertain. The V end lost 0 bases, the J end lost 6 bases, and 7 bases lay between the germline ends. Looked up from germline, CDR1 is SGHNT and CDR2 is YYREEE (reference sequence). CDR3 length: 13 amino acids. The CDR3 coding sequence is TGTGCCAGCAGCTTGGGGCGCGGTCAGCCCCAGCATTTT. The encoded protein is CASSLGRGQPQHF.

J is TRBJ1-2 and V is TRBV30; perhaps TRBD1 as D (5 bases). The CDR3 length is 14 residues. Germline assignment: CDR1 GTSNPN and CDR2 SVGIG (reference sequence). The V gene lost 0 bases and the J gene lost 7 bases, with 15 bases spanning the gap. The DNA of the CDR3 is TGTGCCTGGAGTGTAGAACTGGGGCGCTTTGGCTACACCTTC. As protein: CAWSVELGRFGYTF.

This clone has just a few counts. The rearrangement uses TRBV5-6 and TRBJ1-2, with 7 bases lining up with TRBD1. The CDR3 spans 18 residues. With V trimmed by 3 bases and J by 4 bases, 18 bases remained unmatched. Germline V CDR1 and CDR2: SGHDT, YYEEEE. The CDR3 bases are TGTGCCAGCAGCTCGTACCACATCGATTCAGGGGGAGGCTATGGCTACACCTTC. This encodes CASSSYHIDSGGGYGYTF.

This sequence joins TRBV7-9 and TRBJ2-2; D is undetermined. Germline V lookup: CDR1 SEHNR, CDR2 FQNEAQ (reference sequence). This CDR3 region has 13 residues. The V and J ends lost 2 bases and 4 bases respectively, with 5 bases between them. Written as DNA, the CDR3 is TGTGCCAGCAGCTTATTAAGCACCGGGGAGCTGTTTTTT. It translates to CASSLLSTGELFF.

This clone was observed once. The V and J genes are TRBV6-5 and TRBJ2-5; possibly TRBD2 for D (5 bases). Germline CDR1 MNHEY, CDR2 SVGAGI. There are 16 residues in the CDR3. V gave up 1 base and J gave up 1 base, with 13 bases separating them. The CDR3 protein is CASSYLGAASQETQYF. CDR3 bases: TGTGCCAGCAGTTACTTGGGAGCAGCATCCCAAGAGACCCAGTACTTC.

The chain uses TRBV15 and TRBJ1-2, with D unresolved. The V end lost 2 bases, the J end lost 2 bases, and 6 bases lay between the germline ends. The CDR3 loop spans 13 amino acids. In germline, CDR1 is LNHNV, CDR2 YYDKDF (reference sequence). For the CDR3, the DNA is TGTGCCACCAGCAGACGGGAAAACTATGGCTACACCTTC. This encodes CATSRRENYGYTF.

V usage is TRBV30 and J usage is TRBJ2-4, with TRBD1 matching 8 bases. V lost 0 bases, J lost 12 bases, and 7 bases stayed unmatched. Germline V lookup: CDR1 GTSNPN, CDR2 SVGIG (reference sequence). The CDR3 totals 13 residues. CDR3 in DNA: TGTGCCTGGAGTGTACTGGGACAGGATCCTCAGTACTTC. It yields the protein CAWSVLGQDPQYF.

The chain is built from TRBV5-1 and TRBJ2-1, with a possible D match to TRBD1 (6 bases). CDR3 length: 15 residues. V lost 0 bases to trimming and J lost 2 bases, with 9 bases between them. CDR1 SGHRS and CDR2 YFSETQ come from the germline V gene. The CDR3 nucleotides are TGCGCCAGCAGCTTGGGGGACACAACCTACAATGAGCAGTTCTTC. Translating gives CASSLGDTTYNEQFF.

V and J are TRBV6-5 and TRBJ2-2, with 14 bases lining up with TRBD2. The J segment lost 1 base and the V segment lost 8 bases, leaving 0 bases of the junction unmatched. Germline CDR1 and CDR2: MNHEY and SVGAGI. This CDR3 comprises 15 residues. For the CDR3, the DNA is TGTGCCAGCGGGACTAGCGGGAGGAACACCGGGGAGCTGTTTTTT. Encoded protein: CASGTSGRNTGELFF.

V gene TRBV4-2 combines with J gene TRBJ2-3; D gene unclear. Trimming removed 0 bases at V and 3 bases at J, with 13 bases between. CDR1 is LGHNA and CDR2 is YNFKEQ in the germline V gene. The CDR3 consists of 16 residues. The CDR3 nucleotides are TGTGCCAGCAGCCAAGATTTGCCTAGTGAGACAGATACGCAGTATTTT. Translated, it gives CASSQDLPSETDTQYF.

CDR3 nucleotide sequence: TGTGCCAGCAGGGGGAACACTGAAGCTTTCTTT. Translation: CASRGNTEAFF. The chain uses TRBV25-1 and TRBJ1-1; no reliable D call. V gave up 6 bases and J gave up 1 base, with 3 bases separating them. Germline CDR1 and CDR2: MGHDK and SYGVNS. CDR3 length equals 11 residues.

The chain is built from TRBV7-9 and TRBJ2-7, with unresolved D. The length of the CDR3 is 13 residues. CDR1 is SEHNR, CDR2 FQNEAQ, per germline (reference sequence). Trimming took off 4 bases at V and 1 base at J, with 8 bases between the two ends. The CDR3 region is CASSSASSYEQYF. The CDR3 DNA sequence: TGTGCCAGCAGCTCTGCCAGTTCCTACGAGCAGTACTTC.

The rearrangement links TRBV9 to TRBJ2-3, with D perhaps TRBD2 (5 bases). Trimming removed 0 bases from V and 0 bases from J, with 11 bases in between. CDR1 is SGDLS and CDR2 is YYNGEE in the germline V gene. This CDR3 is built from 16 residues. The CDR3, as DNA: TGTGCCAGCAGCGTAGGGTCTAGCCTTAGCACAGATACGCAGTATTTT. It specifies CASSVGSSLSTDTQYF.

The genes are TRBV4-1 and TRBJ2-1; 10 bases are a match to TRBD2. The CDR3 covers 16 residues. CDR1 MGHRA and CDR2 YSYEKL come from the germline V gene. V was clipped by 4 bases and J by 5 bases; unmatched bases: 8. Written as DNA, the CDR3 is TGCGCCAGCAGCCCGATCTTAGCGGGGGGACACAATGAGCAGTTCTTC. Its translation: CASSPILAGGHNEQFF.

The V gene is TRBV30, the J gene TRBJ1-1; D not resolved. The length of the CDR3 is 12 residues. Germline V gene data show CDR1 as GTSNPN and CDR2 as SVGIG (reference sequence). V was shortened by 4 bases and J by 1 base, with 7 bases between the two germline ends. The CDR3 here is CAWMEGNTEAFF. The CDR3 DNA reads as TGTGCCTGGATGGAGGGGAACACTGAAGCTTTCTTT. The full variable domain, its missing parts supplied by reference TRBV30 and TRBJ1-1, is SQTIHQWPATLVQPVGSPLSLECTVEGTSNPNLYWYRQAAGRGLQLLFYSVGIGQISSEVPQNLSASRPQDRQFILSSKKLLLSDSGFYLCAWMEGNTEAFFGQGTRLTVV.

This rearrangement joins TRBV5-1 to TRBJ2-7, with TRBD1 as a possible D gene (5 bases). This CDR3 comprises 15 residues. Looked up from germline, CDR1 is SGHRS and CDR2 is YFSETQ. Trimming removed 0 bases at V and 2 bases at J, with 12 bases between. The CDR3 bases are TGCGCCAGCAGCTTGGAGCTTCAGGGTACCTACGAGCAGTACTTC. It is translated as CASSLELQGTYEQYF.

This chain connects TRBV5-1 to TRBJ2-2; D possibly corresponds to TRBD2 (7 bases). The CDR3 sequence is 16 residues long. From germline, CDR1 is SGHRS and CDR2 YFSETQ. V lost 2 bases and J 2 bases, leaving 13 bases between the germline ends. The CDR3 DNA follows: TGCGCCAGCAGCTTCCAGGGGAGGGGCAACACCGGGGAGCTGTTTTTT. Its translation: CASSFQGRGNTGELFF.

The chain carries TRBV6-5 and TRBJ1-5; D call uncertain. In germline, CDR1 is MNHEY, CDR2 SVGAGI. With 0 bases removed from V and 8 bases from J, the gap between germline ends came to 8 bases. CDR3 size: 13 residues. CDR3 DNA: TGTGCCAGCAGTTACTCGGGTACCGAGCCCCAGCATTTT. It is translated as CASSYSGTEPQHF.

CDR3 amino acids: CASSPDSPYYGYTF. The CDR3 nucleotides are TGTGCCAGCAGCCCGGACAGCCCTTACTATGGCTACACCTTC. The rearrangement uses TRBV3-1 (or the pseudogene TRBV3-2) and TRBJ1-2, with D perhaps TRBD1 (6 bases). Germline V gene sequence: CDR1 LGHDT, CDR2 YNNKEL (reference sequence). The CDR3 is 14 residues long. The V end was cut by 4 bases, the J end by 3 bases, with 12 bases between.

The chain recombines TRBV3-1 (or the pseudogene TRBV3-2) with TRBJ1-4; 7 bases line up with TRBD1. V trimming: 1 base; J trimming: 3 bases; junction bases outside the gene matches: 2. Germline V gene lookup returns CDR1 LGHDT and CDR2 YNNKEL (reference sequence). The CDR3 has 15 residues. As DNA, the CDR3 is TGTGCCAGCAGCCAAGGACAGGGCCCTAATGAAAAACTGTTTTTT. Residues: CASSQGQGPNEKLFF.

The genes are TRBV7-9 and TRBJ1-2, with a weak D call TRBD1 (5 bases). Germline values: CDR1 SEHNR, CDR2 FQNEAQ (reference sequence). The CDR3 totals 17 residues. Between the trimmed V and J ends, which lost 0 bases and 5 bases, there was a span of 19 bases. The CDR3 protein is CASSLAGTEYLWYGYTF. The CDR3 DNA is TGTGCCAGCAGCTTAGCCGGGACCGAGTACTTATGGTATGGCTACACCTTC.

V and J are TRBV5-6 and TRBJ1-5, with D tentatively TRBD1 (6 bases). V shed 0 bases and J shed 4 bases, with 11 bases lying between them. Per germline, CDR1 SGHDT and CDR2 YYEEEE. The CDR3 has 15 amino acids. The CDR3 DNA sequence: TGTGCCAGCAGCTTGGGGGGGGCCGGGAATCAGCCCCAGCATTTT. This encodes CASSLGGAGNQPQHF.

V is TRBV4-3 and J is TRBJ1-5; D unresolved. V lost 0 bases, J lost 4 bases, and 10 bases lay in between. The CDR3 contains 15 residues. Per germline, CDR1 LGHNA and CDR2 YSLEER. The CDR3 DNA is TGCGCCAGCAGCCAAGATCTCGCTCTAAATCAGCCCCAGCATTTT. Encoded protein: CASSQDLALNQPQHF.

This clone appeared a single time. CDR3 in amino acids: CASSLTPPSGGYEQYF. CDR3 sequence (DNA): TGTGCCAGCAGTTTAACCCCTCCTAGCGGGGGCTACGAGCAGTACTTC. The V gene is TRBV28, the J gene TRBJ2-7, with TRBD2 identical over 10 bases. With V trimmed by 2 bases and J by 3 bases, 7 bases remained unmatched. CDR3 size: 16 residues. Germline CDR1 reads MDHEN; CDR2 reads SYDVKM.

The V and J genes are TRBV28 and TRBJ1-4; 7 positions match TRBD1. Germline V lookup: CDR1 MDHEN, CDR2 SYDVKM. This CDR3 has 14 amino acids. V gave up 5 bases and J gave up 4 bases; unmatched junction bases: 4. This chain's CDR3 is CASSAQGYNEKLFF. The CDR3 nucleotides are TGTGCCAGCAGTGCACAGGGGTATAATGAAAAACTGTTTTTT.

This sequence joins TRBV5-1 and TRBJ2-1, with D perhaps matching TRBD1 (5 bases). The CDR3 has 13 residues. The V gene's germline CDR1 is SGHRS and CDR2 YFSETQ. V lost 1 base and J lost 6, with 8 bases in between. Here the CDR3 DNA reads TGCGCCAGCAGCTTGCAGGACATCAATGAGCAGTTCTTC. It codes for CASSLQDINEQFF.

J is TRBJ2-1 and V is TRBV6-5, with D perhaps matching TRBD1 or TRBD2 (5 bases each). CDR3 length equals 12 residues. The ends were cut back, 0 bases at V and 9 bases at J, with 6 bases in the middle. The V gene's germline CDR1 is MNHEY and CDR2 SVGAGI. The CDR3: CASSYSGGEQFF. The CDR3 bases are TGTGCCAGCAGTTACTCTGGGGGTGAGCAGTTCTTC.

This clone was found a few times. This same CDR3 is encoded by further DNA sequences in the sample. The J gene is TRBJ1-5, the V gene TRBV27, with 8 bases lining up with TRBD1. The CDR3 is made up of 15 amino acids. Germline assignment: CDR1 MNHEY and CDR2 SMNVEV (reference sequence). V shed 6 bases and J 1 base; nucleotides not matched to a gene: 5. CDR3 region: CASRLDRVSNQPQHF. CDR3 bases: TGTGCCAGCAGGCTGGACAGGGTAAGCAATCAGCCCCAGCATTTT.

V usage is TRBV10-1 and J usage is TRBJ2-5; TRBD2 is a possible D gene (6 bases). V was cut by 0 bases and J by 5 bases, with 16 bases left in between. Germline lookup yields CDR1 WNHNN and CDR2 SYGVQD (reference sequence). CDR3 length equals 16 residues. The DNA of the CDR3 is TGCGCCAGCAGTGAGTCTTATTATACGGGGGAGGAGACCCAGTACTTC. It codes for CASSESYYTGEETQYF.